What follows are 24 T cell receptor beta chains derived from one specimen sequenced in a study of T cells in tumors and immune-related adverse events. The protocol was immunoSEQ multiplex PCR, while the TCRdb copy is restricted to in-frame clones and leaves out a portion. Of 20,000 to 25,000 clones listed, 75% to 95% are singletons. Sequences were derived from lymph node tissue, sampled from a patient treated with anti-PD-1 therapy. These receptors were collected from a female donor with metastatic renal cell carcinoma.

In this sample, this clone turned up once. The rearrangement uses TRBV6-5 and TRBJ2-3; D uncertain. The V end lost 5 bases, the J end lost 6 bases, and 9 bases lay between the germline ends. The CDR3 runs to 12 residues. CDR1 MNHEY and CDR2 SVGAGI come from the germline V gene. The CDR3 region is CASSGLGDTQYF. The CDR3 region has the DNA TGTGCCAGCAGTGGCCTCGGGGATACGCAGTATTTT.

The chain recombines TRBV11-2 with TRBJ1-1; no reliable D call. Germline V lookup: CDR1 SGHAT, CDR2 FQNNGV. This CDR3 contains 16 residues. Trimming shortened V by 2 bases and J by 0 bases, and 13 bases separated the two germline ends. CDR3 DNA sequence: TGTGCCAGCAGCTTATTAGCTCACCGTATGAACACTGAAGCTTTCTTT. This translates into CASSLLAHRMNTEAFF. Full variable domain (rest looked up from reference TRBV11-2 and TRBJ1-1): EAGVAQSPRYKIIEKRQSVAFWCNPISGHATLYWYQQILGQGPKLLIQFQNNGVVDDSQLPKDRFSAERLKGVDSTLKIQPAKLEDSAVYLCASSLLAHRMNTEAFFGQGTRLTVV.

This chain joins TRBV5-1 and TRBJ1-2; a possible D gene is TRBD1 (5 bases). Germline CDR1 reads SGHRS; CDR2 reads YFSETQ. Trimming removed 2 bases from V and 1 base from J, with 18 bases in between. The CDR3 has 17 residues. The CDR3 loop reads CASSFNGESGINYGYTF. The CDR3 DNA reads as TGCGCCAGCAGCTTTAATGGAGAGTCAGGGATTAACTATGGCTACACCTTC.

The V and J genes are TRBV19 and TRBJ2-5; D remains unclear. The length of the CDR3 is 15 residues. Germline V CDR1 and CDR2: LNHDA, SQIVND (reference sequence). The ends were cut back, 4 bases at V and 1 base at J, with 13 bases in the middle. The CDR3 region is CASSNAAGLQETQYF. Here the CDR3 DNA reads TGTGCCAGTAGTAACGCCGCAGGCCTCCAAGAGACCCAGTACTTC.

The gene calls are TRBV7-2 and TRBJ2-3; D gene uncertain. The CDR3 extends over 14 amino acids. V was shortened by 2 bases and J by 6 bases, with 12 bases between the two germline ends. Germline values: CDR1 SGHTA, CDR2 FQGNSA. The CDR3 DNA reads TGTGCCAGCAGCTTAAAAGTGGGTAGGGATACGCAGTATTTT. This codes for CASSLKVGRDTQYF.

V usage is TRBV5-1 and J usage is TRBJ1-3, with D tentatively TRBD1 (5 bases). Germline V lookup: CDR1 SGHRS, CDR2 YFSETQ. The CDR3 is made up of 15 amino acids. V dropped 4 bases and J dropped 0 bases, with 11 bases sitting between them. CDR3 nucleotide sequence: TGCGCCAGCAGCCCGACAGCGATCTCTGGAAACACCATATATTTT. This gives the protein CASSPTAISGNTIYF.

CDR3 DNA: TGTGCCAGCAGCCCCCGGGGCGGGAGGGATTACACAGATACGCAGTATTTT. It codes for CASSPRGGRDYTDTQYF. This rearrangement joins TRBV9 to TRBJ2-3; 9 nucleotides agree with TRBD2. The CDR3 covers 17 residues. CDR1 is SGDLS, CDR2 YYNGEE, per germline. Trimming took 4 bases from V and 2 from J; bases not matched to a gene: 11.

The CDR3 sequence: CASSMGTITNEQFF. The CDR3 DNA sequence: TGTGCCAGTAGTATGGGTACGATCACTAATGAGCAGTTCTTC. This chain links TRBV19 with TRBJ2-1; D not resolved. The CDR3 length is 14 residues. Trimming stripped 3 bases from V and 7 bases from J, with 13 bases between. CDR1 is LNHDA and CDR2 is SQIVND in the germline V gene (reference sequence).

The rearrangement joins TRBV11-3 to TRBJ2-2, with no clear D. The CDR3 loop spans 11 amino acids. The germline CDR1 and CDR2 sequences are SGHNT and YENEEA. V gave up 5 bases and J gave up 9 bases, with 7 bases separating them. The CDR3 DNA reads as TGTGCCAGCAGCCAATTCCGGGAGCTGTTTTTT. This gives the protein CASSQFRELFF.

This chain links TRBV7-2 with TRBJ2-1, with D maybe TRBD2 (5 bases). Trimming shortened V by 1 base and J by 0 bases, and 19 bases separated the two germline ends. Germline CDR1 SGHTA, CDR2 FQGNSA. This CDR3 contains 19 residues. CDR3 DNA sequence: TGTGCCAGCAGCTTAGTGTTTTCGAGCGGACCAAGCTCCTACAATGAGCAGTTCTTC. Encoded protein: CASSLVFSSGPSSYNEQFF.

V gene TRBV5-1 combines with J gene TRBJ2-3, with TRBD2 matching over 11 bases. After removal of 3 bases from V and 4 bases from J, the junction contained 4 bases not matched to a gene. CDR1 is SGHRS, CDR2 YFSETQ, per germline. The CDR3 contains 15 residues. The CDR3 bases are TGCGCCAGCAGCTATAGCGGGGGGGCGGCAGATACGCAGTATTTT. As protein: CASSYSGGAADTQYF.

The gene calls are TRBV19 and TRBJ1-3, with D unclear. The CDR3 is 12 residues long. V gave up 6 bases and J gave up 9 bases, with 12 bases separating them. Germline V gene sequence: CDR1 LNHDA, CDR2 SQIVND (reference sequence). The CDR3 DNA is TGTGCCAGTAGGTCAAGGATAGGCACCATATATTTT. This translates into CASRSRIGTIYF.

The rearrangement uses TRBV5-1 and TRBJ2-3; D not certain. The CDR3 loop spans 11 amino acids. The V end was cut by 6 bases, the J end by 0 bases, with 2 bases between. CDR1 is SGHRS, CDR2 YFSETQ, per germline. The chain's CDR3 is CASTSTDTQYF. The CDR3 DNA sequence: TGCGCCAGCACCAGCACAGATACGCAGTATTTT.

This chain joins TRBV2 and TRBJ1-4; D call uncertain. The germline V and J ends were trimmed by 1 base and 10 bases, with 10 bases remaining between them. The germline gives CDR1 SNHLY, CDR2 FYNNEI. The CDR3 is made up of 13 amino acids. CDR3 nucleotide sequence: TGTGCCAGCAGTGAAGGGTGGGCGGTAAAACTGTTTTTT. Its protein product is CASSEGWAVKLFF.

The J gene is TRBJ2-2, the V gene TRBV5-1; D may match TRBD1 or TRBD2 (6 bases each). The CDR3 runs to 15 residues. Trimming removed 4 bases at V and 4 bases at J, with 14 bases between. The germline gives CDR1 SGHRS, CDR2 YFSETQ. The CDR3 sequence is CASSLGGHLTGELFF. In DNA form, the CDR3 reads TGCGCCAGCAGCCTGGGGGGACACCTCACCGGGGAGCTGTTTTTT.

The V call is TRBV7-9, the J call TRBJ2-7; 10 positions match TRBD2. This CDR3 region has 15 residues. The germline V gene has CDR1 SEHNR and CDR2 FQNEAQ (reference sequence). V was pared by 5 bases and J by 3 bases, with 7 bases of the junction left unmatched. The CDR3 loop reads CASSAGTSEYYEQYF. The CDR3 DNA is TGTGCCAGCAGCGCCGGGACTAGCGAATACTACGAGCAGTACTTC.

V usage is TRBV18 and J usage is TRBJ1-1; D gene ambiguous. CDR1 and CDR2 (germline): KGHSH, LQKENI. The CDR3 extends over 15 amino acids. Trimming removed 1 base from V and 3 bases from J, with 12 bases in between. Here the CDR3 reads CASSPRATFDTEAFF. The DNA of the CDR3 is TGTGCCAGCTCACCACGGGCAACCTTTGACACTGAAGCTTTCTTT.

J is TRBJ2-5 and V is TRBV7-8; D may be TRBD2 (6 bases). V lost 1 base, J lost 5 bases, and 14 bases lay in between. Germline V CDR1 and CDR2: SGHVS, FQNEAQ. The CDR3 has 15 residues. In DNA form, the CDR3 reads TGTGCCAGCAGCTTAGAGCTTGGGAGGCAGGAGACCCAGTACTTC. It specifies CASSLELGRQETQYF.

V gene TRBV11-3 combines with J gene TRBJ2-5; 13 bases align to TRBD2. The CDR3 loop spans 16 amino acids. V shed 3 bases, J shed 3 bases, and the junction held 4 bases outside the gene matches. Germline V lookup: CDR1 SGHNT, CDR2 YENEEA. CDR3 loop: CASSFDGLAGEETQYF. The CDR3 bases are TGTGCCAGCAGCTTCGATGGACTAGCGGGAGAAGAGACCCAGTACTTC. Combining the CDR3 with reference TRBV11-3 and TRBJ2-5 gives the whole variable domain EAGVVQSPRYKIIEKKQPVAFWCNPISGHNTLYWYLQNLGQGPELLIRYENEEAVDDSQLPKDRFSAERLKGVDSTLKIQPAELGDSAVYLCASSFDGLAGEETQYFGPGTRLLVL.

The sample holds one count of this clone. The V gene is TRBV7-8, the J gene TRBJ1-1, with 7 bases aligning to TRBD1. V gave up 4 bases and J gave up 10 bases; unmatched junction bases: 3. Germline V gene sequence: CDR1 SGHVS, CDR2 FQNEAQ. The CDR3 consists of 11 residues. In nucleotides, the CDR3 is TGTGCCAGCAGCTCAAGGGGGCGAGCTTTCTTT. This codes for CASSSRGRAFF.

The rearrangement links TRBV29-1 to TRBJ2-1; tentative D call: TRBD2 (5 bases). This CDR3 has 11 residues. Looked up from germline, CDR1 is SQVTM and CDR2 is ANQGSEA. For the CDR3, the DNA is TGCACCGCCTCACGGGGCAATGAGCAGTTCTTC. Translating it yields CTASRGNEQFF.

The genes are TRBV6-1 and TRBJ2-7; D unclear. V was shortened by 1 base and J by 0 bases, with 13 bases between the two germline ends. The CDR3 extends over 16 amino acids. Germline CDR1 and CDR2: MNHNS and SASEGT. Here the CDR3 reads CASSEVGHPTSYEQYF. CDR3 nucleotide sequence: TGTGCCAGCAGTGAAGTAGGCCACCCCACCTCCTACGAGCAGTACTTC.

The J gene is TRBJ1-4, the V gene TRBV5-8; no firm D call. The germline V gene has CDR1 SGHTS and CDR2 YDEGEE. This CDR3 comprises 17 residues. Between the trimmed V and J ends, which lost 3 bases and 7 bases, there was a span of 22 bases. This CDR3 reads CASSWSRGSRTGEKLFF. As DNA, the CDR3 is TGTGCCAGCAGCTGGAGCCGGGGATCTAGGACGGGTGAAAAACTGTTTTTT. Full variable domain (outside the CDR3, taken from reference TRBV5-8 and TRBJ1-4): EAGVTQSPTHLIKTRGQQATLRCSPISGHTSVYWYQQALGLGLQFLLWYDEGEERNRGNFPPRFSGRQFPNYSSELNVNALELEDSALYLCASSWSRGSRTGEKLFFGSGTQLSVL.

The genes are TRBV29-1 and TRBJ1-4; 9 positions agree with TRBD1. The CDR3 loop spans 15 amino acids. The germline gives CDR1 SQVTM, CDR2 ANQGSEA. V lost 4 bases, J lost 0 bases, and 3 bases stayed unmatched. The chain's CDR3 is CSVGTGGSTNEKLFF. The CDR3 nucleotides are TGCAGCGTTGGTACAGGGGGCTCAACTAATGAAAAACTGTTTTTT.